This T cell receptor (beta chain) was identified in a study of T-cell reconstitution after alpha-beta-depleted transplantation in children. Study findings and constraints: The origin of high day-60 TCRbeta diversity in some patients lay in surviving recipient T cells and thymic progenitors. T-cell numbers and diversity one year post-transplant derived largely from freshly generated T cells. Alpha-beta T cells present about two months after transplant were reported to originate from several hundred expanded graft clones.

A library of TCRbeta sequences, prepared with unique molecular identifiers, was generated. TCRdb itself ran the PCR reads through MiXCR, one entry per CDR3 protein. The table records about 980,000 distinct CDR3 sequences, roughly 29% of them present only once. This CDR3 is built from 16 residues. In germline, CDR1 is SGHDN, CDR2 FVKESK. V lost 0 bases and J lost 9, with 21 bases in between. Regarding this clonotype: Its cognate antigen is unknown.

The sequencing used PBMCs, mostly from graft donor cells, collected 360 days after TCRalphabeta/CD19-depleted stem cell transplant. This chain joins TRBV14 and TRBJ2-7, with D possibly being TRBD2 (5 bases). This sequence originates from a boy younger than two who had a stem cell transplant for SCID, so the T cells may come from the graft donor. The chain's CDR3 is CASSQEGPSGFRRQYF. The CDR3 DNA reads TGTGCCAGCAGCCAAGAAGGACCTTCGGGGTTTCGAAGGCAGTACTTC.